The source of this TCR beta chain is a study of T cell responses to AZD1222 COVID-19 vaccine. Study-level findings and limits: Donors in the cohort were predominantly white British and more often female, and clonal diversity was possibly underestimated.

J lost 7 bases, V lost 2 bases, and 6 bases had no gene match. Germline CDR1 SGHNT, CDR2 YYREEE (reference sequence). CDR3 length: 16 amino acids. The repertoire was sequenced with immunoSEQ multiplex PCR; TCRdb's copy has only in-frame clones and lacks some. The sample includes about 140,000 clones, roughly nine tenths seen only once; the top ten take roughly 1.2%. On this clone itself: No antigen is known for it.

V is TRBV5-4 and J is TRBJ2-7, with 16 bases that match TRBD2. Here the sequenced sample was peripheral blood, taken 28 days after the second AZD1222 dose. The TCR was taken from an adult who received the AZD1222 COVID-19 vaccine. In DNA, the CDR3 is TGTGCCAGCAGCTTAGGGACTAGCGGGAGGGCGTGGGAGCAGTACTTC. Encoded protein: CASSLGTSGRAWEQYF. The whole variable domain, remainder taken from reference TRBV5-4 and TRBJ2-7, is ETGVTQSPTHLIKTRGQQVTLRCSSQSGHNTVSWYQQALGQGPQFIFQYYREEENGRGNFPPRFSGLQFPNYSSELNVNALELDDSALYLCASSLGTSGRAWEQYFGPGTRLTVT.